The 22 T cell receptor beta chains listed next were all sequenced from one sample in a study of spatial heterogeneity in lung cancer (dated by TCRdb to about 2019). To prepare the library, 5' RACE was applied. Sequencing used a NextSeq 500. TCRdb trimmed public reads at Q25 via fastp, called clones via MiXCR and kept in-frame beta chains. Records with the same CDR3 protein are collapsed into one entry carrying the most frequent genes and DNA. Here the sample has 95,000 to 120,000 distinct CDR3 sequences; under 14% occur a single time. The top ten clones comprise roughly 26% of the sample. The time point label, as the study defines it: blood at routine non-recurrence follow-up after resection. This material consisted of PBMCs, taken at follow-up. These receptors all stem from a female donor with early-stage non-small cell lung cancer.

This clonotype was observed at least ten times. V gene TRBV6-2 or TRBV6-3 combines with J gene TRBJ1-6; no definite D call. Trimming shortened V by 6 bases and J by 13 bases, and 13 bases separated the two germline ends. CDR1 and CDR2 (germline): MNHEY, SVGEGT. The CDR3 length is 12 residues. CDR3 sequence: CASRLPEAPLHF. The CDR3 DNA follows: TGTGCCAGCAGGCTCCCGGAGGCCCCCCTCCACTTT.

This clonotype came up a few times. The V gene is TRBV6-1, the J gene TRBJ1-1, with D perhaps matching TRBD1 (6 bases). The CDR3 runs 12 residues. Germline values: CDR1 MNHNS, CDR2 SASEGT. V dropped 6 bases and J dropped 5 bases, with 10 bases sitting between them. The CDR3 loop is CASRAGQTEAFF. CDR3 nucleotide sequence: TGTGCCAGCAGAGCCGGACAGACTGAAGCTTTCTTT.

The chain has TRBV19 and TRBJ2-2; the D gene is possibly TRBD1 (6 bases). Germline assignment: CDR1 LNHDA and CDR2 SQIVND (reference sequence). The CDR3 consists of 13 residues. Trimming stripped 4 bases from V and 6 bases from J, with 9 bases between. This CDR3 reads CASSTDSSGELFF. In DNA, the CDR3 is TGTGCCAGTAGTACGGACAGTTCCGGGGAGCTGTTTTTT.

Only a few counts were recorded for this clonotype. The J gene is TRBJ1-2, the V gene TRBV28, with D possibly being TRBD1 (5 bases). Germline lookup yields CDR1 MDHEN and CDR2 SYDVKM. The CDR3 totals 15 residues. V was pared by 3 bases and J by 3 bases, with 14 bases between. The CDR3: CASSFGGTGYYGYTF. DNA of the CDR3: TGTGCCAGCAGTTTTGGCGGGACCGGATACTATGGCTACACCTTC.

There are a few counts of this clonotype. V is TRBV5-5 and J is TRBJ2-1, with 11 positions matching TRBD2. This CDR3 is built from 15 residues. V dropped 2 bases and J dropped 7; count of bases not matched to a gene: 5. Per the germline V gene, CDR1 is SGHKS and CDR2 is YYEKEE (reference sequence). DNA of the CDR3: TGTGCCAGCAGCTTTAGCGGGAGGGCCGGGAATGAGCAGTTCTTC. This codes for CASSFSGRAGNEQFF.

This clonotype was seen only a few times. The rearrangement joins TRBV10-3 to TRBJ1-2; no clear D. V lost 3 bases and J 1 base, leaving 15 bases between the germline ends. The germline V gene encodes CDR1 ENHRY and CDR2 SYGVKD. The length of the CDR3 is 16 residues. In DNA form, the CDR3 reads TGTGCCATCAGTGAAATGGGTGGCCTCAATAACTATGGCTACACCTTC. Protein sequence: CAISEMGGLNNYGYTF.

This chain joins TRBV12-3 or TRBV12-4 and TRBJ1-1; no definite D call. V was clipped by 7 bases and J by 3 bases, with 21 bases between them. There are 16 residues in the CDR3. The CDR3 sequence: CASNWSGARVDTEAFF. The DNA of the CDR3 is TGTGCCAGCAATTGGTCGGGAGCGAGGGTGGACACTGAAGCTTTCTTT.

In this sample, this clonotype turned up many times. The chain employs TRBV29-1 and TRBJ2-5, with a weak D call TRBD2 (6 bases). The ends were cut back, 8 bases at V and 4 bases at J, with 14 bases in the middle. Germline-derived CDR1 and CDR2 are SQVTM and ANQGSEA. The CDR3 runs 12 residues. The CDR3 DNA reads TGCAGCCTTCGGAGGGGAAGAGAGACCCAGTACTTC. As protein: CSLRRGRETQYF.

The rearrangement links TRBV11-2 to TRBJ2-5; TRBD1 agrees at 7 bases. CDR3 length: 15 amino acids. The ends lost 5 bases at V and 4 bases at J; junction bases unmatched: 10. The germline gives CDR1 SGHAT, CDR2 FQNNGV. The CDR3 sequence is CASSPTGPQGETQYF. CDR3 nucleotides: TGTGCCAGCAGCCCGACAGGGCCCCAGGGAGAGACCCAGTACTTC.

The chain recombines TRBV4-1 with TRBJ2-3; D may be TRBD2 (6 bases). Between the trimmed V and J ends, which lost 5 bases and 3 bases, there was a span of 18 bases. This CDR3 has 16 residues. The germline gives CDR1 MGHRA, CDR2 YSYEKL. The CDR3 DNA sequence: TGCGCCAGCAGCACGTCCGGGAGTTTAGGTACAGATACGCAGTATTTT. It is translated as CASSTSGSLGTDTQYF.

This clonotype has just a few counts. The chain couples TRBV2 to TRBJ1-1, with a weak D call TRBD1 (5 bases). Germline values: CDR1 SNHLY, CDR2 FYNNEI. V lost 4 bases and J lost 1, with 10 bases in between. CDR3 length: 14 residues. CDR3: CASSVGGRNTEAFF. The CDR3, as DNA: TGTGCCAGCAGTGTTGGGGGAAGGAACACTGAAGCTTTCTTT.

This clonotype has only a few counts. The chain joins TRBV18 to TRBJ2-7, with TRBD2 as a possible D gene (6 bases). This CDR3 spans 13 amino acids. V was shortened by 3 bases and J by 7 bases, with 13 bases between the two germline ends. CDR1 is KGHSH and CDR2 is LQKENI in the germline V gene. This chain's CDR3 is CASSPSGGREQYF. Written as DNA, the CDR3 is TGTGCCAGCTCACCTAGCGGTGGAAGGGAGCAGTACTTC.

A few counts support this clonotype. The CDR3 DNA is TGTGCCAGCAGTTCCTTTTGGACTCTAAACAATGAGCAGTTCTTC. Translating gives CASSSFWTLNNEQFF. This chain joins TRBV12-3 or TRBV12-4 and TRBJ2-1, with TRBD2 as a possible D gene (5 bases). This CDR3 region has 15 residues. V was clipped by 4 bases and J by 5 bases, with 15 bases between them.

The J gene is TRBJ1-1, the V gene TRBV11-2, with D tentatively TRBD1 (6 bases). The CDR3 extends over 17 amino acids. Trimming stripped 3 bases from V and 5 bases from J, with 22 bases between. The germline gives CDR1 SGHAT, CDR2 FQNNGV. The CDR3 is CASSFRVGAGDRTEAFF. DNA of the CDR3: TGTGCCAGCAGCTTTCGGGTGGGGGCAGGGGATCGGACTGAAGCTTTCTTT.

This clonotype was detected a few times. The chain has TRBV6-1 and TRBJ2-3, with a weak D call TRBD1 (6 bases). The germline CDR1 and CDR2 sequences are MNHNS and SASEGT. The CDR3 totals 15 residues. V lost 1 base, J lost 3 bases, and 11 bases lay in between. The CDR3 bases are TGTGCCAGCAGTGAAGAAACAGGGATTACAGATACGCAGTATTTT. Protein: CASSEETGITDTQYF.

The J gene is TRBJ2-7, the V gene TRBV27, with 7 bases lining up with TRBD2. The J segment lost 3 bases and the V segment lost 2 bases, leaving 7 bases of the junction unmatched. Germline V CDR1 and CDR2: MNHEY, SMNVEV (reference sequence). The CDR3 is made up of 15 amino acids. The CDR3 bases are TGTGCCAGCAGTTTAAGTGGGACTAACAACTACGAGCAGTACGTC. It codes for CASSLSGTNNYEQYV.

This clonotype was recorded many times. This chain joins TRBV6-2 or TRBV6-3 and TRBJ2-3; a possible D gene is TRBD2 (5 bases). With 2 bases removed from V and 2 bases from J, the gap between germline ends came to 11 bases. CDR1 is MNHEY, CDR2 SVGEGT, per germline. This CDR3 has 15 amino acids. The CDR3 spells CASSYDERLTDTQYF. The DNA for the CDR3 is TGTGCCAGCAGTTACGATGAGCGGCTCACAGATACGCAGTATTTT.

This clonotype showed up just a few times. The chain joins TRBV12-3 or TRBV12-4 to TRBJ2-2; weak D call: TRBD1 (5 bases). The CDR3 consists of 15 residues. The V and J ends lost 3 bases and 2 bases respectively, with 10 bases between them. CDR3 in amino acids: CASSFRGGNTGELFF. CDR3 DNA: TGTGCCAGCAGTTTTAGGGGCGGAAACACCGGGGAGCTGTTTTTT.

This clonotype showed up many times. This chain links TRBV28 with TRBJ1-6, with unresolved D. V lost 7 bases and J 9 bases, leaving 16 bases between the germline ends. The V gene's germline CDR1 is MDHEN and CDR2 SYDVKM. The CDR3 loop spans 14 amino acids. The CDR3 DNA follows: TGTGCCAGCACTCCCGCGGGGTTTGCTTCACCCCTCCACTTT. Amino acids: CASTPAGFASPLHF.

The V gene is TRBV5-4, the J gene TRBJ1-1, with no clear D. Per germline, CDR1 SGHNT and CDR2 YYREEE (reference sequence). With 1 base removed from V and 3 bases from J, the gap between germline ends came to 16 bases. The CDR3 has 16 residues. This CDR3 is CASSLFVGKTYTEAFF. CDR3 coding DNA: TGTGCCAGCAGCTTGTTTGTGGGTAAGACCTACACTGAAGCTTTCTTT.

This clonotype was counted many times. The chain couples TRBV7-9 to TRBJ1-1, with a possible D match to TRBD1 (6 bases). This CDR3 spans 13 amino acids. Trimming shortened V by 2 bases and J by 6 bases, and 10 bases separated the two germline ends. The germline V gene has CDR1 SEHNR and CDR2 FQNEAQ (reference sequence). This CDR3 is CASSLWGRAEAFF. The CDR3 nucleotides read TGTGCCAGCAGCTTATGGGGGCGCGCTGAAGCTTTCTTT.

This clonotype turned up a few times. The V gene is TRBV11-2, the J gene TRBJ2-1, with TRBD2 matching over 8 bases. V was pared by 4 bases and J by 8 bases, with 10 bases of the junction left unmatched. Germline V gene sequence: CDR1 SGHAT, CDR2 FQNNGV. The CDR3 length is 15 residues. The CDR3 loop reads CASSSTPLAGDEQFF. The CDR3, as DNA: TGTGCCAGCAGCTCTACCCCTCTAGCGGGCGATGAGCAGTTCTTC.